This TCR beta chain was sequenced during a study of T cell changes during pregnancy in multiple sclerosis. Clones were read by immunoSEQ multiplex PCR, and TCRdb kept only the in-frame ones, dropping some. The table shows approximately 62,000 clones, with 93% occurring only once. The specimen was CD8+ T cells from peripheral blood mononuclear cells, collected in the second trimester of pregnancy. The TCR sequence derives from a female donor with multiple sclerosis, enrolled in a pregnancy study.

As DNA, the CDR3 is TGTGCCAGCAGCCCTAGCGGTAGGGAGCTGTTTTTT. Protein product: CASSPSGRELFF. The chain couples TRBV9 to TRBJ2-2; 7 bases are shared with TRBD2. The V gene end was trimmed by 4 bases and the J gene end by 9 bases; junction bases not matched to a gene: 3. Looked up from germline, CDR1 is SGDLS and CDR2 is YYNGEE. This CDR3 has 12 amino acids.